This T cell receptor beta chain was captured in a study of T cell responses to AZD1222 COVID-19 vaccine. This table comes from immunoSEQ multiplex PCR, and its TCRdb copy is limited to in-frame clones, with some not included. The data show 120,000 to 150,000 clones, about 89% seen once. Overall study findings and caveats: Scientists sampled the repertoires only once the peak T cell response had passed. Spike was spanned by vaccine-associated CD4 TCRs, which were dominant at 160-218 and 743-854.

As to this clone: Its antigen is not known.

The CDR3 is 13 amino acids. Trimming stripped 5 bases from V and 6 bases from J, with 14 bases between. CDR1 SGHAT and CDR2 FQDESV come from the germline V gene (reference sequence). This receptor was identified in an adult in good health. This specimen consisted of peripheral blood, obtained on day 0 of AZD1222 vaccination. The chain employs TRBV11-1 and TRBJ2-7; D unresolved. The CDR3 DNA follows: TGTGCCAGCAGCGCCCACCCCGGATTCGAGCAGTACTTC. This codes for CASSAHPGFEQYF.